This TCR beta chain originates from a study of T cell changes during pregnancy in multiple sclerosis. V was trimmed by 7 bases and J by 0 bases, leaving 15 bases between them. This CDR3 contains 15 residues. Germline V CDR1 and CDR2: LNHDA, SQIVND (reference sequence). This table comes from immunoSEQ multiplex PCR, and its TCRdb copy is limited to in-frame clones, with some not included. The repertoire holds about 29,000 clones, with roughly 92% as singletons. The receptor's source is a female donor with multiple sclerosis, enrolled in a pregnancy study. This specimen consisted of CD8+ T cells from peripheral blood mononuclear cells, obtained before pregnancy. The chain is built from TRBV19 and TRBJ1-2; unclear D gene. The CDR3 coding sequence is TGTGCCAGTAAATCCGTCAGTTTTTCTAACTATGGCTACACCTTC. Amino acid sequence: CASKSVSFSNYGYTF.